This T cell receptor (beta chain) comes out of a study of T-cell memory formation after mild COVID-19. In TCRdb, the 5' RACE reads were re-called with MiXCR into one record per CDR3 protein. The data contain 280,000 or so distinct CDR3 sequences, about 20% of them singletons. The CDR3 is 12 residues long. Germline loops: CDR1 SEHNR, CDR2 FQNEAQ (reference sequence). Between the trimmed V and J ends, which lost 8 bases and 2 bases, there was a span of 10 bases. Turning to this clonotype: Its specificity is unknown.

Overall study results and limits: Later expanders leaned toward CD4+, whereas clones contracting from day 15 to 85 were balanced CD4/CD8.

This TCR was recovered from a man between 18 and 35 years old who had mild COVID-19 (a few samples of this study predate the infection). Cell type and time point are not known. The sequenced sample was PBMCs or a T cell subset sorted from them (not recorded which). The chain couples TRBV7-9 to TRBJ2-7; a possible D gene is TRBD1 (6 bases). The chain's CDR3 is CASREGAYEQYF. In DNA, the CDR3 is TGTGCCAGCCGAGAGGGGGCCTACGAGCAGTACTTC.